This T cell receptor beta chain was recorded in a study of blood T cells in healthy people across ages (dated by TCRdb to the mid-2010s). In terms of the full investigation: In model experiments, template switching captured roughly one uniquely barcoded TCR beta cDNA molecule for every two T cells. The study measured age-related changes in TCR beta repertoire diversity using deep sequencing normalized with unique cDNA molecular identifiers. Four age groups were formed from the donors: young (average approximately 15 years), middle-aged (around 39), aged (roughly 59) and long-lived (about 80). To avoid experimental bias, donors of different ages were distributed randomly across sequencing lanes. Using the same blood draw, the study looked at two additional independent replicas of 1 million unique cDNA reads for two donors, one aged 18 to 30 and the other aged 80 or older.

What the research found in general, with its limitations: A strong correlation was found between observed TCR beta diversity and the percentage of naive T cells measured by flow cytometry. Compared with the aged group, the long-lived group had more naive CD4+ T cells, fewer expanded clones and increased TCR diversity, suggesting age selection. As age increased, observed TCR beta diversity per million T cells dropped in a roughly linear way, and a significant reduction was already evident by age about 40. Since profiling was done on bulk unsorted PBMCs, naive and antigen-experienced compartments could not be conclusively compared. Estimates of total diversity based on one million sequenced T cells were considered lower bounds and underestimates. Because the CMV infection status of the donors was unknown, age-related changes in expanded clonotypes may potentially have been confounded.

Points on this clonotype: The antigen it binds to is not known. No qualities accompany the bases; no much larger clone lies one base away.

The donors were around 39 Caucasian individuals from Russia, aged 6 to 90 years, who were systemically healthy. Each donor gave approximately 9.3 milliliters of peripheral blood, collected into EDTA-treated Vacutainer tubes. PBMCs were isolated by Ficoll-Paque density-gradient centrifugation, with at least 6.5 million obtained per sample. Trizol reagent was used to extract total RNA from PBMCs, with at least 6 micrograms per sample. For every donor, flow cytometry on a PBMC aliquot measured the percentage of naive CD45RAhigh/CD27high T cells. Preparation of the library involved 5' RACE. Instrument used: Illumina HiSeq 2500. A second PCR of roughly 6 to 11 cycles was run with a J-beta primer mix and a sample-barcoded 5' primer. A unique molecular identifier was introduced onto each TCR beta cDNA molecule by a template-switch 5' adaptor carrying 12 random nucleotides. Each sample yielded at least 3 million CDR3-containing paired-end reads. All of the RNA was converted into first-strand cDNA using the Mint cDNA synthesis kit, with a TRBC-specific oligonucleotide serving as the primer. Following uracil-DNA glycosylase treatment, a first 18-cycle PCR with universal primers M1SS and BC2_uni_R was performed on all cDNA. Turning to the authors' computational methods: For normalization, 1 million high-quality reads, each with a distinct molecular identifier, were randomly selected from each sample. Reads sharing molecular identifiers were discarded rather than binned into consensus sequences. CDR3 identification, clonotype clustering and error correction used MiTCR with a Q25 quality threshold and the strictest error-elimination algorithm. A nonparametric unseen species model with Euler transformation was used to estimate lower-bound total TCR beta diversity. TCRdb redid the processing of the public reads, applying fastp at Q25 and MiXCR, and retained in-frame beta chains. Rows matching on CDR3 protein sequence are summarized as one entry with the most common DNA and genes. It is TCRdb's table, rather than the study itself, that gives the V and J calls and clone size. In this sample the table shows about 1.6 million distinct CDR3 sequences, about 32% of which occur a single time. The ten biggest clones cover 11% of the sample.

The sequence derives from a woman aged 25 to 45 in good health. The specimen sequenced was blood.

The sequenced DNA: TGTGCCAGCTCACCTAAAGGCCTAGCGGGGGCTATCAATGAGCAGTTCTTC. Its coded protein is CASSPKGLAGAINEQFF. Recombination connected TRBV18 to TRBJ2-1; TRBD2 aligns with 10 central bases. From the germline V gene, CDR1 is KGHSH and CDR2 is LQKENI. The germline V end is reduced by 3 bases and the J end by 6 bases; junction bases left unmatched: 11. The CDR3 goes from the cysteine to the phenylalanine over 17 residues. Left in the record is the CDR3 DNA by itself, 51 bases read in frame from the first base.